What follows describes a single T cell receptor beta chain. Antigen unknown. This sample was taken from a study of cytomegalovirus exposure and HLA in healthy donors. Study-wide points: CMV serostatus was the only immune exposure information that was available. The authors listed some 160 TCR beta chains as cytomegalovirus-associated.

PCR amplification relied on 60 Vbeta primers (plus 13 Jbeta primers). Produced via immunoSEQ multiplex PCR; TCRdb's table is partial and in-frame only. The table includes about 34,000 clones, approximately 86% detected once. V trimming: 8 bases; J trimming: 5 bases; junction bases outside the gene matches: 4. Germline loops: CDR1 MNHNS, CDR2 SASEGT. The CDR3 extends over 14 amino acids. Specimen: PBMCs. V usage is TRBV6-1 and J usage is TRBJ1-5; 12 bases map to TRBD1. The clonotype originates from a woman aged 18 to 35 in good health and CMV-seropositive. As DNA, the CDR3 is TGTGCCAGCCGCTGGGACAGGGGGCATCAGCCCCAGCATTTT. It codes for CASRWDRGHQPQHF.